This T cell receptor beta chain was captured by sequencing in a study of human T cells and chemical hapten exposure. Overall study findings and caveats: Patch test score was positively correlated with the counts of TCRs that had expanded at PT1.

TCRdb analysed the RACE reads with MiXCR anew, one entry per CDR3 protein. The sample records about 380,000 distinct CDR3 sequences, 4.8% being singletons. Ten or more counts support this clonotype. The antigen remains undetermined. The sample's time point: patch test 1, 2 weeks after DPC sensitization. The sample's treatment: therapeutic diphenylcyclopropenone sensitization with weekly scalp DPC. Sequencing was performed on whole blood, taken in connection with sensitization to the hapten diphenylcyclopropenone (DPC). The TCR originated in a woman between 45 and 65 years old with alopecia areata. Some clones in this sample may be carry-over from other donors' samples.

CDR3 nucleotide sequence: TGTGCCAGCAGTTATAACGACGTGGACAGCCTTGAGCAGTACTTC. This sequence encodes CASSYNDVDSLEQYF. The chain recombines TRBV6-5 with TRBJ2-7; a possible D gene is TRBD1 (6 bases). There are 15 residues in the CDR3. Germline V gives CDR1 MNHEY, CDR2 SVGAGI. Trimming removed 3 bases at V and 7 bases at J, with 19 bases between.